The clone carrying this T cell receptor beta chain has at least ten counts. Its antigen remains unidentified. The lymph nodes were axillary draining lymph nodes from breast cancer patients. Each CDR3 protein gets one entry after TCRdb re-called the multiplex PCR reads with MiXCR. The sample holds about 130,000 distinct CDR3 sequences, about 20% seen once. The entry originates in a study of breast tumors, draining lymph nodes, adjacent tissues. There are 13 residues in the CDR3. Per germline, CDR1 SGHVS and CDR2 FQNEAQ. The V end lost 1 base, the J end lost 4 bases, and 5 bases lay between the germline ends. Study observations and caveats: Tumors had less TCR diversity than lymph nodes, more than nontumor tissue.

The receptor comes from a female donor with breast cancer. Some clones in this sample may be carry-over from other donors' samples. The chain is built from TRBV7-8 and TRBJ1-5; D not resolved. Sequencing was performed on axillary lymph node tissue. CDR3 amino acids: CASSLVSNQPQHF. CDR3 sequence (DNA): TGTGCCAGCAGCTTAGTTAGTAATCAGCCCCAGCATTTT.